Listed below are T cell receptor beta chains from one sample, sequenced in a study of control samples from healthy donors and cancer patients. Clones were read by immunoSEQ multiplex PCR, and TCRdb kept only the in-frame ones, dropping some. This table holds approximately 100,000 clones, less than 95% found once. Sequenced input: blood. Source of these receptors: a woman aged 18-29 years in good health. The CDR3 runs from the conserved cysteine through the conserved F or W. Each record gives: clone size, D gene, J gene, V gene, CDR3 DNA, CDR3 protein. The D gene is left open where the match is weak. Expanded clones are given a class, and other clones once, few, many or no size at all.

clone_size: -; d_call: TRBD1; j_call: TRBJ1-3; v_call: TRBV27; cdr3_nt: TGTGCCAGCAGTTTCAGGGGGCTTAATGGAAACACCATATATTTT; cdr3_aa: CASSFRGLNGNTIYF
clone_size: -; d_call: TRBD1; j_call: TRBJ1-4; v_call: TRBV18; cdr3_nt: TGTGCCAGCTCACCACAGGGACAGGGAAACGAAAAACTGTTTTTT; cdr3_aa: CASSPQGQGNEKLFF
clone_size: -; d_call: TRBD1; j_call: TRBJ1-1; v_call: TRBV5-6; cdr3_nt: TGTGCCAGCAGCTCGACAACAGGGGATACTGAAGCTTTCTTT; cdr3_aa: CASSSTTGDTEAFF
clone_size: -; d_call: -; j_call: TRBJ2-5; v_call: TRBV19; cdr3_nt: TGTGCCAGTAGTTCGGCGGAGACCCAGTACTTC; cdr3_aa: CASSSAETQYF
clone_size: -; d_call: -; j_call: TRBJ2-1; v_call: TRBV29-1; cdr3_nt: TGCAGCGTTGAACGGGGGCAGTTCTTC; cdr3_aa: CSVERGQFF
clone_size: -; d_call: -; j_call: TRBJ1-1; v_call: TRBV6-6; cdr3_nt: TGTGCCAGCAGTTACAGCCTGACCTTGAACACTGAAGCTTTCTTT; cdr3_aa: CASSYSLTLNTEAFF
clone_size: -; d_call: TRBD1; j_call: TRBJ1-2; v_call: TRBV9; cdr3_nt: TGTGCCAGCAGCGGACTGGACAGGGCGGAGGGCTACACCTTC; cdr3_aa: CASSGLDRAEGYTF
clone_size: -; d_call: TRBD2; j_call: TRBJ2-7; v_call: TRBV7-8; cdr3_nt: TGTGCCAGCAGCTTCCTAGCGGGGGACTCCTACGAGCAGTACTTC; cdr3_aa: CASSFLAGDSYEQYF
clone_size: -; d_call: -; j_call: TRBJ1-6; v_call: TRBV19; cdr3_nt: TGTGCCATCCGAAGGGGCCCCAATAATTCACCCCTCCACTTT; cdr3_aa: CAIRRGPNNSPLHF
clone_size: -; d_call: TRBD2; j_call: TRBJ2-3; v_call: TRBV18; cdr3_nt: TGTGCCAGCTCACCGCCCGGACTAGCGGGGACAGATACGCAGTATTTT; cdr3_aa: CASSPPGLAGTDTQYF
clone_size: -; d_call: -; j_call: TRBJ2-7; v_call: TRBV7-8; cdr3_nt: TGTGCCAGCAGCTTAGATCTTAACAGTGACGGTTCCTACGAGCAGTACTTC; cdr3_aa: CASSLDLNSDGSYEQYF
clone_size: -; d_call: -; j_call: TRBJ1-1; v_call: TRBV27; cdr3_nt: TGTGCCAGTGCCCCATGGGGGCGGATGAACACTGAAGCTTTCTTT; cdr3_aa: CASAPWGRMNTEAFF
clone_size: -; d_call: -; j_call: TRBJ2-1; v_call: TRBV3-1/TRBV3-2; cdr3_nt: TGTGCCAGCAGCCATCCTGGGAGCGCTGAGCAGTTCTTC; cdr3_aa: CASSHPGSAEQFF
clone_size: once; d_call: -; j_call: TRBJ1-3; v_call: TRBV2; cdr3_nt: TGTGCCAGCAGTGGGACACCTGGAAACACCATATATTTT; cdr3_aa: CASSGTPGNTIYF
clone_size: -; d_call: -; j_call: TRBJ1-1; v_call: TRBV27; cdr3_nt: TGTGCCAGCAGCCCATTAAGCATGAACACTGAAGCTTTCTTT; cdr3_aa: CASSPLSMNTEAFF
clone_size: -; d_call: -; j_call: TRBJ1-5; v_call: TRBV7-9; cdr3_nt: TGTGCCAGCAGCCCACAGGGTATCGCGGATCAGCCCCAGCATTTT; cdr3_aa: CASSPQGIADQPQHF
clone_size: -; d_call: -; j_call: TRBJ2-1; v_call: TRBV7-3; cdr3_nt: TGTGCCAGCAGCCCCCGCTTCGGATCGTACAATGAGCAGTTCTTC; cdr3_aa: CASSPRFGSYNEQFF
clone_size: -; d_call: -; j_call: TRBJ1-3; v_call: TRBV7-9; cdr3_nt: TGTGCCAGCAGCCAACGTTTCGGGGGCTTGGCTGGAAACACCATATATTTT; cdr3_aa: CASSQRFGGLAGNTIYF
clone_size: -; d_call: TRBD1; j_call: TRBJ1-1; v_call: TRBV3-1/TRBV3-2; cdr3_nt: TGTGCCAGCAGCAGAGGGACAGAGAACACTGAAGCTTTCTTT; cdr3_aa: CASSRGTENTEAFF
clone_size: -; d_call: -; j_call: TRBJ2-5; v_call: TRBV3-1/TRBV3-2; cdr3_nt: TGTGCCAGCAGCCAAGAGAGAGAGACCCAGTACTTC; cdr3_aa: CASSQERETQYF
clone_size: once; d_call: -; j_call: TRBJ2-1; v_call: TRBV27; cdr3_nt: TGTGCCAGCAGTTTATCCTATTGGGAATACACCTACAATGAGCAGTTCTTC; cdr3_aa: CASSLSYWEYTYNEQFF
clone_size: -; d_call: -; j_call: TRBJ1-1; v_call: TRBV7-9; cdr3_nt: TGTGCCAGCAGCTGGTTGAACACTGAAGCTTTCTTT; cdr3_aa: CASSWLNTEAFF
clone_size: -; d_call: -; j_call: TRBJ1-2; v_call: TRBV4-1; cdr3_nt: TGCGCCAGCAGCCAAGATATGAGGGCGGCCTATGGCTACACCTTC; cdr3_aa: CASSQDMRAAYGYTF
clone_size: -; d_call: -; j_call: TRBJ1-2; v_call: TRBV9; cdr3_nt: TGTGCCAGCAGCGTAGGAGGAATCGGTCGTGGCTACACCTTC; cdr3_aa: CASSVGGIGRGYTF
clone_size: -; d_call: -; j_call: TRBJ2-3; v_call: TRBV7-9; cdr3_nt: TGTGCCAGCAGCTTATTAGGGACTTACACAGATACGCAGTATTTT; cdr3_aa: CASSLLGTYTDTQYF
clone_size: -; d_call: -; j_call: TRBJ2-1; v_call: TRBV6-5; cdr3_nt: TGTGCCAGCAGTTACGACGGTTACAATGAGCAGTTCTTC; cdr3_aa: CASSYDGYNEQFF
clone_size: -; d_call: -; j_call: TRBJ2-7; v_call: TRBV6-1; cdr3_nt: TGTGCCAGCAGTGAATTGGTAGGGAGGGAGCAGTACTTC; cdr3_aa: CASSELVGREQYF
clone_size: -; d_call: -; j_call: TRBJ1-5; v_call: TRBV24-1; cdr3_nt: TGTGCCACCAACAAGGACTTCAATCAGCCCCAGCATTTT; cdr3_aa: CATNKDFNQPQHF
clone_size: -; d_call: -; j_call: TRBJ2-1; v_call: TRBV4-1; cdr3_nt: TGCGCCAGCAGCCATCTCTCCGGGACCGAGGGCGAGCAGTTCTTC; cdr3_aa: CASSHLSGTEGEQFF
clone_size: -; d_call: -; j_call: TRBJ2-7; v_call: TRBV6-5; cdr3_nt: TGTGCCAGTAGCGGGACAGGGATTGTCTACGAGCAGTACTTC; cdr3_aa: CASSGTGIVYEQYF